This T cell receptor beta chain emerged from a study of T cell repertoires in cytomegalovirus infection. Study-level information: It can be stated that public TCR beta signatures indicated CMV infection as well as a matching HLA type.

From the reads, TCRdb called clonotypes with MiXCR, one entry per CDR3 protein. The sample includes hundreds of thousands of distinct CDR3 sequences, 25% to 30% seen only once; the top ten take about 19%. Study-wide results and limits: Within the response measured ex vivo, HLA-C-restricted CMV-specific TCR beta clonotypes were dominant. Carriage of CMV together with the relevant HLA was identifiable through cumulative public TCR beta family frequency.

Turning to this clonotype: The antigen is undetermined.

The CDR3 loop spans 13 amino acids. Germline lookup yields CDR1 LNHDA and CDR2 SQIVND (reference sequence). V shed 4 bases and J shed 0 bases, with 7 bases lying between them. The sample consisted of cultured PBMCs, taken from culture after CMV antigen stimulation. This sequence joins TRBV19 and TRBJ2-7; the D gene is possibly TRBD1 (6 bases). The TCR originated in a human donor in good health (CMV status not recorded). Some clones in this sample may be carry-over from other donors' samples. This CDR3 is CASSKGDSYEQYF. The CDR3, as DNA: TGTGCCAGTAGTAAGGGGGACTCCTACGAGCAGTACTTC.